The 26 T cell receptor beta chains listed next were all sequenced from one sample in a study of blood T cell repertoires in COVID-19. The table came from immunoSEQ multiplex PCR; TCRdb's copy has only in-frame clones and leaves some out. This sample has more than 75,000 clones, with approximately 90% found just once. Sequenced input: peripheral blood. Receptor source: a man aged 25 to 45 with acute or convalescent COVID-19.

The V and J genes are TRBV18 and TRBJ2-7; 8 nucleotides align to TRBD2. CDR1 KGHSH and CDR2 LQKENI come from the germline V gene. The CDR3 runs 11 residues. Unmatched junction bases numbered 3, after V lost 11 bases and J lost 3 bases. The CDR3 region is CAGLAGYEQYF. The CDR3 region has the DNA TGTGCCGGCCTAGCGGGCTACGAGCAGTACTTC.

The chain combines TRBV4-1 with TRBJ2-3; maybe TRBD1 (5 bases). V was clipped by 1 base and J by 0 bases, with 8 bases between them. The length of the CDR3 is 15 residues. The germline V gene has CDR1 MGHRA and CDR2 YSYEKL. The CDR3: CASSQVQGSTDTQYF. The CDR3 DNA is TGCGCCAGCAGCCAAGTGCAGGGAAGCACAGATACGCAGTATTTT.

The V and J genes are TRBV18 and TRBJ1-2; possibly TRBD1 for D (5 bases). Deletions cut 4 bases from V and 6 bases from J, with 18 bases between. The CDR3 contains 15 residues. Germline lookup yields CDR1 KGHSH and CDR2 LQKENI. The DNA of the CDR3 is TGTGCCAGCTCACGACTCGAGACAGTTTCAAATGGCTACACCTTC. Encoded protein: CASSRLETVSNGYTF.

The chain uses TRBV10-2 and TRBJ2-5; perhaps TRBD2 as D (6 bases). The V gene's germline CDR1 is WSHSY and CDR2 SAAADI. The germline V and J ends were trimmed by 11 bases and 5 bases, with 18 bases remaining between them. This CDR3 has 13 residues. This CDR3 reads CALPAGSMETQYF. CDR3 nucleotides: TGCGCCCTTCCCGCGGGAAGCATGGAGACCCAGTACTTC.

This clone occurred a few times. This chain links TRBV5-6 with TRBJ2-2, with D possibly being TRBD1 (6 bases). The CDR3 runs 14 residues. The germline V gene has CDR1 SGHDT and CDR2 YYEEEE. V gave up 4 bases and J gave up 1 base, with 8 bases separating them. DNA of the CDR3: TGTGCCAGCAGCCCGACAGGGAACACCGGGGAGCTGTTTTTT. It codes for CASSPTGNTGELFF.

CDR3 sequence reads: CASRKQGSTDTQYF. The CDR3 coding sequence is TGTGCCAGCAGGAAACAGGGGAGCACAGATACGCAGTATTTT. The J gene is TRBJ2-3, the V gene TRBV6-5; 7 nucleotides line up with TRBD1. The CDR3 extends over 14 amino acids. Germline CDR1 reads MNHEY; CDR2 reads SVGAGI. V lost 6 bases to trimming and J lost 0 bases; unmatched junction nucleotides: 3.

In regard to this clone: Germline and junction disagree at one end, which may indicate a read error. The chain joins TRBV5-1 to TRBJ2-5; D may be TRBD2 (6 bases). CDR1 and CDR2 (germline): SGHRS, YFSETQ. CDR3 length: 14 amino acids. The CDR3: CASSLDSSGGHENF. CDR3 DNA sequence: TGCGCCAGCAGCTTGGATTCTTCCGGAGGGCATGAAAACTTC.

The DNA of the CDR3 is TGTGCCAGCAGTTGGGTCAGGAATCAGCCCCAGCATTTT. Residues: CASSWVRNQPQHF. The rearrangement joins TRBV6-2 or TRBV6-3 to TRBJ1-5, with no clear D. The V end was cut by 4 bases, the J end by 4 bases, with 8 bases between. Germline V CDR1 and CDR2: MNHEY, SVGEGT. This CDR3 contains 13 residues.

The rearrangement joins TRBV13 to TRBJ2-3; 7 bases match TRBD2. From germline, CDR1 is PRHDT and CDR2 FYEKMQ (reference sequence). The CDR3 is 12 amino acids. With V trimmed by 5 bases and J by 8 bases, 4 bases remained unmatched. As DNA, the CDR3 is TGTGCCAGCAGCGCGTCTAGCGGTACGCAGTATTTT. Residues: CASSASSGTQYF.

V usage is TRBV9 and J usage is TRBJ2-3; no clear D gene. This CDR3 comprises 14 residues. Per germline, CDR1 SGDLS and CDR2 YYNGEE. The V end lost 3 bases, the J end lost 6 bases, and 14 bases lay between the germline ends. The CDR3, as DNA: TGTGCCAGCAGCGGAGGTGGTAGATCGGATACGCAGTATTTT. Protein: CASSGGGRSDTQYF.

The J gene is TRBJ2-1, the V gene TRBV6-5, with 10 bases identical to TRBD1. Per germline, CDR1 MNHEY and CDR2 SVGAGI. The CDR3 extends over 13 amino acids. With V trimmed by 10 bases and J by 7 bases, 7 bases remained unmatched. As DNA, the CDR3 is TGTGCCACCGACTGGACAGGGGGTAATGAGCAGTTCTTC. The encoded protein is CATDWTGGNEQFF.

V is TRBV7-6 and J is TRBJ2-3; no clear D. The CDR3 runs 16 residues. V lost 4 bases to trimming and J lost 0 bases, with 14 bases between them. From germline, CDR1 is SGHVS and CDR2 FNYEAQ. This CDR3 reads CASSSIGWASTDTQYF. CDR3 DNA sequence: TGTGCCAGCAGCTCTATAGGTTGGGCTAGCACAGATACGCAGTATTTT. The entire variable domain, with the rest obtained from reference TRBV7-6 and TRBJ2-3, is as follows: GAGVSQSPRYKVTKRGQDVALRCDPISGHVSLYWYRQALGQGPEFLTYFNYEAQQDKSGLPNDRFSAERPEGSISTLTIQRTEQRDSAMYRCASSSIGWASTDTQYFGPGTRLTVL.

This chain joins TRBV2 and TRBJ2-3; tentative D call: TRBD2 (6 bases). V lost 5 bases and J lost 4, with 13 bases in between. CDR3 length: 14 amino acids. Germline loops: CDR1 SNHLY, CDR2 FYNNEI. DNA for the CDR3: TGTGCCAGCAGTTCGACTAGTGTTGCAGATACGCAGTATTTT. Translation: CASSSTSVADTQYF.

As to this clone: Other DNA sequences in this sample translate to the same CDR3. This chain uses TRBV6-2 or TRBV6-3 with TRBJ2-5; D is perhaps TRBD1 (6 bases). This CDR3 has 12 amino acids. V was trimmed by 5 bases and J by 5 bases, leaving 9 bases between them. Germline V CDR1 and CDR2: MNHEY, SVGEGT. As DNA, the CDR3 is TGTGCCAGCAGTCCGAGGGGGGAGACCCAGTACTTC. Translated, it gives CASSPRGETQYF.

This clone has just a few counts. This chain joins TRBV27 and TRBJ1-4, with 7 nucleotides matching TRBD1. The germline CDR1 and CDR2 sequences are MNHEY and SMNVEV (reference sequence). Losses at the gene ends were 2 bases for V and 8 bases for J; bases not matched to a gene: 5. The CDR3 has 14 amino acids. CDR3: CASSLNRGLEKLFF. Here the CDR3 DNA reads TGTGCCAGCAGTTTAAACAGGGGCTTAGAAAAACTGTTTTTT.

This chain uses TRBV10-3 with TRBJ2-2; 12 bases align to TRBD2. From germline, CDR1 is ENHRY and CDR2 SYGVKD. V shed 8 bases, J shed 5 bases, and the junction held 6 bases outside the gene matches. The CDR3 has 15 amino acids. The CDR3 region has the DNA TGTGCCATCCGACTAGCGGGAGAGCTTACCGGGGAGCTGTTTTTT. This gives the protein CAIRLAGELTGELFF.

The CDR3 DNA follows: TGTGCCAGCAGCTCTGACAGAACCGGGGAGCTGTTTTTT. This translates into CASSSDRTGELFF. V and J are TRBV11-2 and TRBJ2-2; tentative D call: TRBD1 (5 bases). V was clipped by 4 bases and J by 5 bases, with 8 bases between them. The CDR3 is 13 amino acids. The germline V gene encodes CDR1 SGHAT and CDR2 FQNNGV.

V and J are TRBV29-1 and TRBJ2-2, with D possibly being TRBD2 (6 bases). The V gene's germline CDR1 is SQVTM and CDR2 ANQGSEA. The V and J ends lost 7 bases and 6 bases respectively, with 15 bases between them. The CDR3 covers 13 residues. CDR3 DNA sequence: TGCAGCGCTCTCTCGCGGGATCCCGGGGAGCTGTTTTTT. It specifies CSALSRDPGELFF.

The rearrangement uses TRBV6-1 and TRBJ2-7, with TRBD2 identical over 12 bases. The germline gives CDR1 MNHNS, CDR2 SASEGT. The CDR3 totals 17 residues. J gave up 5 bases and V 2 bases, and 10 bases lay outside the gene matches. The CDR3 DNA follows: TGTGCCAGCAGTGAATATGGGCTAGCGGGAGGGCCCAACGAGCAGTACTTC. This translates into CASSEYGLAGGPNEQYF.

This clone turned up a few times. This chain uses TRBV5-1 with TRBJ2-3, with 11 bases aligning to TRBD2. The CDR3 length is 17 residues. Unmatched junction bases numbered 12, after V lost 3 bases and J lost 6 bases. The germline V gene encodes CDR1 SGHRS and CDR2 YFSETQ. The CDR3: CASSSSTSGSIGDTQYF. The DNA of the CDR3 is TGCGCCAGCAGCTCCTCCACTAGCGGGAGTATCGGGGATACGCAGTATTTT.

This chain uses TRBV5-5 with TRBJ2-1, with 7 nucleotides matching TRBD2. Losses at the gene ends were 4 bases for V and 0 bases for J; bases not matched to a gene: 13. Germline lookup yields CDR1 SGHKS and CDR2 YYEKEE (reference sequence). The CDR3 runs to 18 residues. DNA of the CDR3: TGTGCCAGCAGCCAAACCCGCCTAGCGGCGAGCTCCTACAATGAGCAGTTCTTC. Its translation is CASSQTRLAASSYNEQFF.

The chain couples TRBV12-5 to TRBJ2-2, with 9 bases matching TRBD2. The CDR3 extends over 21 amino acids. Germline V CDR1 and CDR2: LGHNT, FRNRAP. After removal of 3 bases from V and 1 base from J, the junction contained 18 bases not matched to a gene. The CDR3 DNA is TGTGCTAGTGGTTTCCTTTTGCGGGAGGGCCATTCAAGTATGAACACCGGGGAGCTGTTTTTT. Protein: CASGFLLREGHSSMNTGELFF.

The chain has TRBV9 and TRBJ2-1; TRBD2 matches at 16 bases. CDR1 SGDLS and CDR2 YYNGEE come from the germline V gene. The CDR3 length is 16 residues. The V segment lost 3 bases and the J segment 10 bases; nucleotides outside the gene matches: 7. CDR3 coding DNA: TGTGCCAGCAGCGCGGGGACTAGCGGGAGGGCAGGGGAGCAGTTCTTC. It translates to CASSAGTSGRAGEQFF.

The sample holds one count of this clone. The chain uses TRBV30 and TRBJ1-2; D unresolved. Germline V gene lookup returns CDR1 GTSNPN and CDR2 SVGIG (reference sequence). The CDR3 sequence is 9 residues long. V dropped 5 bases and J dropped 8 bases, with 6 bases sitting between them. CDR3 bases: TGTGCCTGGGGATTAGGCTACACCTTC. Its protein is CAWGLGYTF.

This chain links TRBV7-3 with TRBJ1-2; the match to TRBD1 covers 9 bases. The V gene end was trimmed by 5 bases and the J gene end by 7 bases; junction bases not matched to a gene: 14. CDR1 is SGHTA, CDR2 FQGTGA, per germline. This CDR3 is built from 16 residues. The CDR3 spells CASSPMGGTGIGGYTF. Here the CDR3 DNA reads TGTGCCAGCAGCCCAATGGGGGGGACAGGGATAGGTGGCTACACCTTC.

This chain joins TRBV2 and TRBJ1-1, with 7 bases that match TRBD1. J lost 2 bases, V lost 4 bases, and 4 bases had no gene match. Germline loops: CDR1 SNHLY, CDR2 FYNNEI. This CDR3 has 14 residues. The CDR3 DNA follows: TGTGCCAGCAGTGCGGACAGGTTCAACACTGAAGCTTTCTTT. Amino acid sequence: CASSADRFNTEAFF.